This T cell receptor beta chain was captured by sequencing in a study of OX40 agonist ivuxolimab in advanced cancers. Whole-study context: Every patient in dose escalation had hepatocellular carcinoma, melanoma, renal cell or head and neck cancer.

The CDR3 runs to 13 residues. CDR1 MNHEY and CDR2 SVGAGI come from the germline V gene. Between the trimmed V and J ends, which lost 7 bases and 3 bases, there was a span of 12 bases. Sequencing used immunoSEQ multiplex PCR; TCRdb keeps in-frame clones, though not all of them. The table has tens of thousands of clones, around 87% seen once. The sequencing here drew on CD4+ or CD8+ T cells sorted from blood, taken in a trial of the OX40 agonist ivuxolimab. The source of this sequence is an adult with an advanced solid tumor such as melanoma, head and neck, liver or kidney cancer. This chain links TRBV6-5 with TRBJ1-2; no clear D gene. CDR3 DNA: TGTGCCAGCAACGACCAGGACGACTATGGCTACACCTTC. This gives the protein CASNDQDDYGYTF.